This T cell receptor (beta chain) was recorded in a study of shared clonotypes between healthy human individuals. The wider study: Each donor's CD8 memory used one plate, CD8 naive two, each CD4 subset three. Study-level results: Clonotype sharing among donors likely depends on sequencing depth.

Points on this clone: Its specificity is not known.

Assay used: immunoSEQ multiplex PCR; TCRdb lists only in-frame clones, some missing. This table holds fewer than 2.5 million clones, roughly 93% found once. The donors, healthy adults who were HIV-negative, had experienced no recent acute infections or vaccinations. The sample was naive CD4+ T cells from PBMCs. Subset meaning: CD45RA+ positively selected. This TCR came from a man in his late teens or twenties in good health. Some clones in this sample may be carry-over from other donors' samples.

The CDR3 coding sequence is TGCGCCAGCAGCGTCGGGACAGGGGGTGACGAGCAGTACTTC. Its protein product is CASSVGTGGDEQYF. The genes are TRBV5-1 and TRBJ2-7; TRBD1 matches at 11 bases. Germline V CDR1 and CDR2: SGHRS, YFSETQ. CDR3 size: 14 residues. V lost 4 bases to trimming and J lost 5 bases; unmatched junction nucleotides: 5. The full variable domain, in which reference TRBV5-1 and TRBJ2-7 provide the parts outside the CDR3, is KAGVTQTPRYLIKTRGQQVTLSCSPISGHRSVSWYQQTPGQGLQFLFEYFSETQRNKGNFPGRFSGRQFSNSRSEMNVSTLELGDSALYLCASSVGTGGDEQYFGPGTRLTVT.